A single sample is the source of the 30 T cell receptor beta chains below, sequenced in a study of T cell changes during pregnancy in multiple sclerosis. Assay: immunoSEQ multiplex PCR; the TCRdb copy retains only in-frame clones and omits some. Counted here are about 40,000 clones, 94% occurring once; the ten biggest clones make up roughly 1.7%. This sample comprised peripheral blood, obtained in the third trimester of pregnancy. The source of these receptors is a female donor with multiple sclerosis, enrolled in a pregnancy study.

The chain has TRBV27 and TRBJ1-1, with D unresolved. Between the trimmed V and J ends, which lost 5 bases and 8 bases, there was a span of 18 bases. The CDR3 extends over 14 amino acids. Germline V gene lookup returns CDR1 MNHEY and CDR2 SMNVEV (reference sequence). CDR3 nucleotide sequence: TGTGCCAGCAGTGAGGCCACCTTTGTTACGGAAGCTTTCTTT. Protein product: CASSEATFVTEAFF.

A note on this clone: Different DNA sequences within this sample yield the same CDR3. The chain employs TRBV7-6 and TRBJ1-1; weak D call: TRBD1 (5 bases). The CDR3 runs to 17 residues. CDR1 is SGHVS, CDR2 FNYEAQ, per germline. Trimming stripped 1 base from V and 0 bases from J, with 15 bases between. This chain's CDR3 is CASSLVGQGSMNTEAFF. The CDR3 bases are TGTGCCAGCAGCTTAGTAGGCCAGGGATCGATGAACACTGAAGCTTTCTTT.

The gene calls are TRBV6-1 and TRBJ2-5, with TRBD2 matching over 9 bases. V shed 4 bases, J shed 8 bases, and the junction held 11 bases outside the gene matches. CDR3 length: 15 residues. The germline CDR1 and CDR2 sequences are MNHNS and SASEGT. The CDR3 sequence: CASSAVTSGDRTQYF. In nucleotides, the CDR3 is TGTGCCAGCAGTGCTGTGACTAGCGGCGATCGAACCCAGTACTTC.

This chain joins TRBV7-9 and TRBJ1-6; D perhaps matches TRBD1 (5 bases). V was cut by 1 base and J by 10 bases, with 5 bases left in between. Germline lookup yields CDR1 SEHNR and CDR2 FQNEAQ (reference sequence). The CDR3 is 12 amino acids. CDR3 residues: CASSLEGSPLHF. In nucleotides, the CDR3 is TGTGCCAGCAGCTTAGAGGGGTCACCCCTCCACTTT. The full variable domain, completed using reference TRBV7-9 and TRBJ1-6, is DTGVSQNPRHKITKRGQNVTFRCDPISEHNRLYWYRQTLGQGPEFLTYFQNEAQLEKSRLLSDRFSAERPKGSFSTLEIQRTEQGDSAMYLCASSLEGSPLHFGNGTRLTVT.

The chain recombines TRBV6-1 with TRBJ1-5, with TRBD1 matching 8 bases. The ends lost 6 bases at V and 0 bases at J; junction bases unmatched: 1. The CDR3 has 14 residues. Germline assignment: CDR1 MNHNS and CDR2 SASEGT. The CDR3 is CASRDRVSNQPQHF. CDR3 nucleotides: TGTGCCAGCAGGGACAGGGTTAGCAATCAGCCCCAGCATTTT.

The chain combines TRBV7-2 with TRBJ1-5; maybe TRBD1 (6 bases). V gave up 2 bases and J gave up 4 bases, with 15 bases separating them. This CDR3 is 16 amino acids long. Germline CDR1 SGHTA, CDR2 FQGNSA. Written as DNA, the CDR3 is TGTGCCAGCAGCTTACCCCAGGGGAGAGGTAATCAGCCCCAGCATTTT. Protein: CASSLPQGRGNQPQHF.

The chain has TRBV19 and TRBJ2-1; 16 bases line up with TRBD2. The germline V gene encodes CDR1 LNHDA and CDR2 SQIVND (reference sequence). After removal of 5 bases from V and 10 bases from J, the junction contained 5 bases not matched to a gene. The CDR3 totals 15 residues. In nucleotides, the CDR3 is TGTGCCAGTAGTCTTGGGACTAGCGGGAGGGACGAGCAGTTCTTC. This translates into CASSLGTSGRDEQFF. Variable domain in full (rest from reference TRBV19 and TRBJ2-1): DGGITQSPKYLFRKEGQNVTLSCEQNLNHDAMYWYRQDPGQGLRLIYYSQIVNDFQKGDIAEGYSVSREKKESFPLTVTSAQKNPTAFYLCASSLGTSGRDEQFFGPGTRLTVL.

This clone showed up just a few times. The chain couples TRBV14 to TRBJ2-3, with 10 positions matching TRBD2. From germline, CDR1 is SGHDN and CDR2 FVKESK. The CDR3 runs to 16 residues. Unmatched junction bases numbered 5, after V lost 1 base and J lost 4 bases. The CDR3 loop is CASSQVASGGADTQYF. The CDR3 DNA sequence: TGTGCCAGCAGCCAAGTTGCTAGCGGGGGTGCAGATACGCAGTATTTT. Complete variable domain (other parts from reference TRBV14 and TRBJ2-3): EAGVTQFPSHSVIEKGQTVTLRCDPISGHDNLYWYRRVMGKEIKFLLHFVKESKQDESGMPNNRFLAERTGGTYSTLKVQPAELEDSGVYFCASSQVASGGADTQYFGPGTRLTVL.

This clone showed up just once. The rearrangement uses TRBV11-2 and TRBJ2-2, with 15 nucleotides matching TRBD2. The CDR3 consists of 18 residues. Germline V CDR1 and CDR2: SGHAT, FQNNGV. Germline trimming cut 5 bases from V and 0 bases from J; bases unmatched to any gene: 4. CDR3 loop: CASSPGLAGGTNTGELFF. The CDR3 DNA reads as TGTGCCAGCAGCCCGGGACTAGCGGGAGGTACGAACACCGGGGAGCTGTTTTTT.

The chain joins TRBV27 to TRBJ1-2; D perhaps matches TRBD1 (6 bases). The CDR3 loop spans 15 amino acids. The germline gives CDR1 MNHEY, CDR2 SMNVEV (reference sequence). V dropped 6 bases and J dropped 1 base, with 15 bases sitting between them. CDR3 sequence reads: CASRQTGNHNYGYTF. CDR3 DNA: TGTGCCAGCAGGCAAACAGGGAACCATAACTATGGCTACACCTTC.

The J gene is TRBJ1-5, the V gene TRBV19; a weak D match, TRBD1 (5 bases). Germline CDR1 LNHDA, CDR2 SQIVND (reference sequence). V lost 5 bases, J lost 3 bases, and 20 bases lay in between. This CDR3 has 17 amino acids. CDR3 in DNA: TGTGCCAGTAGTTCCCCCCTCGGCAGGGCCAACAATCAGCCCCAGCATTTT. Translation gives CASSSPLGRANNQPQHF.

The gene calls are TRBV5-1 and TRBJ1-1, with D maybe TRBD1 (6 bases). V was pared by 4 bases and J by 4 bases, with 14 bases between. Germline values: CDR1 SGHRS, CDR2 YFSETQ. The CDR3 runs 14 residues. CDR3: CASSLQGGGTEAFF. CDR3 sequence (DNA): TGCGCCAGCAGCCTACAGGGAGGGGGCACTGAAGCTTTCTTT. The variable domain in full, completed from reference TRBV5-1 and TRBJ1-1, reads KAGVTQTPRYLIKTRGQQVTLSCSPISGHRSVSWYQQTPGQGLQFLFEYFSETQRNKGNFPGRFSGRQFSNSRSEMNVSTLELGDSALYLCASSLQGGGTEAFFGQGTRLTVV.

CDR3 bases: TGCGCCAGCAGAACGGGAGAGACCCAGTACTTC. Amino acid sequence: CASRTGETQYF. This chain joins TRBV5-1 and TRBJ2-5; D is undetermined. The V end was cut by 5 bases, the J end by 4 bases, with 6 bases between. The CDR3 spans 11 residues. The germline gives CDR1 SGHRS, CDR2 YFSETQ.

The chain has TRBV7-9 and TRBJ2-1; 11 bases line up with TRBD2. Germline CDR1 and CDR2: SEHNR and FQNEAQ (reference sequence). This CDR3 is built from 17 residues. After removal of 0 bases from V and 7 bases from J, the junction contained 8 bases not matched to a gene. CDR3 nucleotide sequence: TGTGCCAGCAGCTTAGCCCTCCTTAGCGGGAGGGAAAATGAGCAGTTCTTC. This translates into CASSLALLSGRENEQFF.

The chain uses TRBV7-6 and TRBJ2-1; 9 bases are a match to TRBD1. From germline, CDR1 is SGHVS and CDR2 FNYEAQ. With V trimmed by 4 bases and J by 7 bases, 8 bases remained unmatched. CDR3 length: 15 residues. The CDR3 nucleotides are TGTGCCAGCAGCTCCTGGGACAGGGAAAGGAATGAGCAGTTCTTC. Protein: CASSSWDRERNEQFF.

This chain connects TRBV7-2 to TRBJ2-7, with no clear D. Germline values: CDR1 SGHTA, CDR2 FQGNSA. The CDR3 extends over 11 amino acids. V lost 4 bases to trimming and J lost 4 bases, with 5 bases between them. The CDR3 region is CASSSEYEQYF. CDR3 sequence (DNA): TGTGCCAGCAGCTCTGAGTACGAGCAGTACTTC.

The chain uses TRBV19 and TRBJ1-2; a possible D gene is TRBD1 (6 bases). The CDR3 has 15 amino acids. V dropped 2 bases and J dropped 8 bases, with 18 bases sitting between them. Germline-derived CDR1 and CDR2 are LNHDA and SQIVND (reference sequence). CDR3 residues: CASSISLAGDGGYTF. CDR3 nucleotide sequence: TGTGCCAGTAGTATAAGCCTGGCAGGGGATGGAGGCTACACCTTC.

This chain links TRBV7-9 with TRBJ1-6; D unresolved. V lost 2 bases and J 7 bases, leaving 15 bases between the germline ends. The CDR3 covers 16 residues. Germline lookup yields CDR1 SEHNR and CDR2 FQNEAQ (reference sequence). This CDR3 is CASSLKGPRRNSPLHF. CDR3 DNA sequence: TGTGCCAGCAGCTTAAAAGGGCCCAGGAGGAATTCACCCCTCCACTTT.

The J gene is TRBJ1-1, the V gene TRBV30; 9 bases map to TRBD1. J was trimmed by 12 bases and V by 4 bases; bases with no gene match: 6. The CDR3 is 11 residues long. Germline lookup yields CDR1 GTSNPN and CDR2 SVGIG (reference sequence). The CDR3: CAWNDRGAPFF. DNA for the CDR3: TGTGCCTGGAACGACAGGGGGGCTCCTTTCTTT.

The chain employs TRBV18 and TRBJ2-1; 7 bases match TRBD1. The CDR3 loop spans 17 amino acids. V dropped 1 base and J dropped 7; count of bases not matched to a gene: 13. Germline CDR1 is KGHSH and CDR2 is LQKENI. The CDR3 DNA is TGTGCCAGCTCACCACGGACCCAGGGGGTGGCTGGGAATGAGCAGTTCTTC. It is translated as CASSPRTQGVAGNEQFF.

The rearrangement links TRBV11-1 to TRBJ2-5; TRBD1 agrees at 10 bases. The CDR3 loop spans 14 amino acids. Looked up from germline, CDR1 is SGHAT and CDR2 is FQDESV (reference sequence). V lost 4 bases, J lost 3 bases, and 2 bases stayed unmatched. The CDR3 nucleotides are TGTGCCAGCAGCTGGACAGGGGGGAAAGAGACCCAGTACTTC. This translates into CASSWTGGKETQYF. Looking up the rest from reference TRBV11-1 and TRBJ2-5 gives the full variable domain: EAEVAQSPRYKITEKSQAVAFWCDPISGHATLYWYRQILGQGPELLVQFQDESVVDDSQLPKDRFSAERLKGVDSTLKIQPAELGDSAMYLCASSWTGGKETQYFGPGTRLLVL.

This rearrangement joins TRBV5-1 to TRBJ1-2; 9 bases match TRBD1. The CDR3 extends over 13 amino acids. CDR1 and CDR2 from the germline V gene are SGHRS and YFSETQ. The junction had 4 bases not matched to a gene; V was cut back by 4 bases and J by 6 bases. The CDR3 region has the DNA TGCGCCAGCAGCAACCGGGACAGGGATGGCTACACCTTC. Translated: CASSNRDRDGYTF.

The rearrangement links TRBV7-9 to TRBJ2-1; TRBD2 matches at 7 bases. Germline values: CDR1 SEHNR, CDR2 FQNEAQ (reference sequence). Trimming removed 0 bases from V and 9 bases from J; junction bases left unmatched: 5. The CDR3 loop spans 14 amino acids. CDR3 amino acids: CASSLAGTTSEQFF. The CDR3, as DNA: TGTGCCAGCAGCTTAGCGGGGACTACAAGTGAGCAGTTCTTC. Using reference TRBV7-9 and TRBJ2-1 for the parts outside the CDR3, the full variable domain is DTGVSQNPRHKITKRGQNVTFRCDPISEHNRLYWYRQTLGQGPEFLTYFQNEAQLEKSRLLSDRFSAERPKGSFSTLEIQRTEQGDSAMYLCASSLAGTTSEQFFGPGTRLTVL.

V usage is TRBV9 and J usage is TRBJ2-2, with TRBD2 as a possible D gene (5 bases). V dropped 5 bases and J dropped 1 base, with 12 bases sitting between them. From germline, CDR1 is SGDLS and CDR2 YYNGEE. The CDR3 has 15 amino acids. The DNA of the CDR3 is TGTGCCAGCAGTGTCGTACGGGAGAACACCGGGGAGCTGTTTTTT. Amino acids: CASSVVRENTGELFF.

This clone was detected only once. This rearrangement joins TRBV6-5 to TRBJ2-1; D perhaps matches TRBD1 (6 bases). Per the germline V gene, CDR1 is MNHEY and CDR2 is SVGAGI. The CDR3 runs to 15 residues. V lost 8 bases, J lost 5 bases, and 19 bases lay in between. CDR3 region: CASGPQGYRDNEQFF. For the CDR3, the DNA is TGTGCCAGCGGCCCCCAGGGGTATAGGGACAATGAGCAGTTCTTC.

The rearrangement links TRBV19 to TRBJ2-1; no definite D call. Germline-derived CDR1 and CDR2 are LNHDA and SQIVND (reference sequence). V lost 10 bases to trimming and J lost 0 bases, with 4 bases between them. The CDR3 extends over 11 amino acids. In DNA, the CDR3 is TGTGCCACTCTCTCCTACAATGAGCAGTTCTTC. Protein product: CATLSYNEQFF.

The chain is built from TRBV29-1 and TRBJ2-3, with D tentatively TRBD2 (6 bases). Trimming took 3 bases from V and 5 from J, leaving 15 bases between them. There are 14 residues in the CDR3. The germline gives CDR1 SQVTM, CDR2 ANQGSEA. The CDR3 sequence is CSVDLGGVGDTQYF. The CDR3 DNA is TGCAGCGTTGACCTGGGGGGAGTAGGAGATACGCAGTATTTT.

CDR3 coding DNA: TGTGCCAGCAGTGAATTTAGCCTCACAGATACGCAGTATTTT. It specifies CASSEFSLTDTQYF. The rearrangement links TRBV25-1 to TRBJ2-3, with D uncertain. The CDR3 is 14 residues long. Germline V lookup: CDR1 MGHDK, CDR2 SYGVNS. The V end lost 1 base, the J end lost 2 bases, and 7 bases lay between the germline ends.

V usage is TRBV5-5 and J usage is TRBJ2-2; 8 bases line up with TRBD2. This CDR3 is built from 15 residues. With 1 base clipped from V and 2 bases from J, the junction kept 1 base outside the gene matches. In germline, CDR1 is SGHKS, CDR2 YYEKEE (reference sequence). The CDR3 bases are TGTGCCAGCAGCTTGCGGGAGGGTAACACCGGGGAGCTGTTTTTT. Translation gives CASSLREGNTGELFF.

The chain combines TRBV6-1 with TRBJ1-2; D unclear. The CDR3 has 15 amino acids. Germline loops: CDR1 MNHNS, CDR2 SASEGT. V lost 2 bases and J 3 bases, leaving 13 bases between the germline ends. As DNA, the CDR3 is TGTGCCAGCAGTGAAAGGCACGGAGCCCACTATGGCTACACCTTC. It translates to CASSERHGAHYGYTF.